This T cell receptor beta chain was sequenced for a study of T-cell reconstitution after alpha-beta-depleted transplantation in children. Findings of the study overall: About two months after transplant, alpha-beta T cells reportedly came from several hundred expanded graft clones.

V gave up 4 bases and J gave up 1 base, with 19 bases separating them. Germline loops: CDR1 MNHEY, CDR2 SVGEGT. CDR3 length: 17 amino acids. Worth noting for this clonotype: Its target is not known.

It was with unique molecular identifiers that the TCRbeta library was prepared. TCRdb used MiXCR to reprocess the PCR reads, holding one entry per CDR3 protein. The table shows 130,000 to 150,000 distinct CDR3 sequences, with around 8.5% occurring only once. Sequenced here: PBMCs, mostly from graft donor cells, sampled 180 days after TCRalphabeta/CD19-depleted stem cell transplant. J is TRBJ1-2 and V is TRBV6-2 or TRBV6-3, with unresolved D. This sequence was found in a female patient between 2 and 15 years old who had a stem cell transplant for congenital amegakaryocytic thrombocytopenia, so the T cells may come from the graft donor. CDR3 residues: CASSSLIAAAINYGYTF. DNA for the CDR3: TGTGCCAGCAGTTCGTTGATTGCAGCAGCTATTAACTATGGCTACACCTTC.